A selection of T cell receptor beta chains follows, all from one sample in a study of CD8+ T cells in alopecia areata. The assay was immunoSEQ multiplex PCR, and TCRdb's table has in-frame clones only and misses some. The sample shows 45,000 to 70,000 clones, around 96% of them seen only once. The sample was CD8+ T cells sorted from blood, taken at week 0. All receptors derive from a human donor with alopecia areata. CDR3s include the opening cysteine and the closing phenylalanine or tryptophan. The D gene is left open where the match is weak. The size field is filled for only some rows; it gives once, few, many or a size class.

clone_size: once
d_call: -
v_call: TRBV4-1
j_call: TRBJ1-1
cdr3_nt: TGCGCCAGCAGCCAAGATGAACGGTTGAACACTGAAGCTTTCTTT
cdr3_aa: CASSQDERLNTEAFF

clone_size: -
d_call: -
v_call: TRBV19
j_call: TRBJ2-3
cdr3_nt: TGTGCCAGTAGTATGGCTAGCACAGATACGCAGTATTTT
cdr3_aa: CASSMASTDTQYF

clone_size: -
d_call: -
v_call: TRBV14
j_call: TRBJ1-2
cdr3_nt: TGTGCCAGCAGCCCCGGGGGACACCTCTCGGATGGCTACACCTTC
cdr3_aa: CASSPGGHLSDGYTF

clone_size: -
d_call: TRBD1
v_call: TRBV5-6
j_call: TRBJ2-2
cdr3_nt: TGTGCCAGCAGCTCCGACAGGGGGATTGAATCCGGGGAGCTGTTTTTT
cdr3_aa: CASSSDRGIESGELFF

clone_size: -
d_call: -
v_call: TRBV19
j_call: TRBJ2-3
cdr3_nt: TGTGCCAGTAGTATAGGCGCTACAGATACGCAGTATTTT
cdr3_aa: CASSIGATDTQYF

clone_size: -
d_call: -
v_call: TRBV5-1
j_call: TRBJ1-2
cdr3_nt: TGCGCCAGCAGCTTGTTCCCCAATCCAGGGGCAGGGGAATTTGGCTACACCTTC
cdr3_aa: CASSLFPNPGAGEFGYTF

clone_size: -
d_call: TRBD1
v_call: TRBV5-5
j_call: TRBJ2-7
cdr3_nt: TGTGCCAGCAGCTTCCCCGGGACAGGCACCTACGAGCAGTACTTC
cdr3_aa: CASSFPGTGTYEQYF

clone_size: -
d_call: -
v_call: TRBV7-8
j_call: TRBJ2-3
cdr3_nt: TGTGCCAGCAGCTTAGCACATACTAGCACAGATACGCAGTATTTT
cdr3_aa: CASSLAHTSTDTQYF

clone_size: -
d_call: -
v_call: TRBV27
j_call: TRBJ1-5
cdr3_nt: TGTGCCAGCAGTGCCGGGTGGGGGAGCAATCAGCCCCAGCATTTT
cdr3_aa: CASSAGWGSNQPQHF

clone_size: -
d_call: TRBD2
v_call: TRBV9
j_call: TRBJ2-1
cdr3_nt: TGTGCCAGCAGCGACCGGACTAGCGGGGGGTCCTACAATGAGCAGTTCTTC
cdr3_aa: CASSDRTSGGSYNEQFF

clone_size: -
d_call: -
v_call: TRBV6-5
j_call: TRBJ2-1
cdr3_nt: TGTGCCAGCATAGAGGTTCCCTCCTACAATGAGCAGTTCTTC
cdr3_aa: CASIEVPSYNEQFF

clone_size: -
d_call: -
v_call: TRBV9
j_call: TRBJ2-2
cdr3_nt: TGTGCCAGCAGCGTCAACACCGGGGAGCTGTTTTTT
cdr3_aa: CASSVNTGELFF

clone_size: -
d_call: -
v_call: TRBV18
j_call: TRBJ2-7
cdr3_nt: TGTGCCAGCTCTTGGGACACCTCCTACGAGCAGTACTTC
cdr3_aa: CASSWDTSYEQYF

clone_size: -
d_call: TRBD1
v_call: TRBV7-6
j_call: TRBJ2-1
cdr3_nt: TGTGCCAGCAGCTTGAGGACAGGGGTGTACAATGAGCAGTTCTTC
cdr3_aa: CASSLRTGVYNEQFF

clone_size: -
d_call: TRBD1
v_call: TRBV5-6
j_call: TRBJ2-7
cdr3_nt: TGTGCCAGCAGCCGGGACAGAAACGAGCAGTACTTC
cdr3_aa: CASSRDRNEQYF

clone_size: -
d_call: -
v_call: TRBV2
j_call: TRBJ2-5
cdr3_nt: TGTGCCAGCACCTCTGGGGCTTCGGCCCAAGAGACCCAGTACTTC
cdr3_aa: CASTSGASAQETQYF

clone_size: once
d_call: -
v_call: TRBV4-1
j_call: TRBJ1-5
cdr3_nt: TGCGCCAGCAGCCAAGATGCGGGTGGCAATCAGCCCCAGCATTTT
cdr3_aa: CASSQDAGGNQPQHF

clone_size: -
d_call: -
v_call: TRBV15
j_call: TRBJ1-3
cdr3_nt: TGTGCCACCAGCAGTCGGACCCACTCTGGAAACACCATATATTTT
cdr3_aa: CATSSRTHSGNTIYF

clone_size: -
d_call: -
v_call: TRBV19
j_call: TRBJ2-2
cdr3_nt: TGTGCCAGTAGTATAGCGGGGGGCCGGGAGCTGTTTTTT
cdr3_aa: CASSIAGGRELFF

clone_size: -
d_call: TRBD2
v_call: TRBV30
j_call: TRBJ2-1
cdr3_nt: TGTGCCTGGGGGGAGGGAAATGAGCAGTTCTTC
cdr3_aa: CAWGEGNEQFF

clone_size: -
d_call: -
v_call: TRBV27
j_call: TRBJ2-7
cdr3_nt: TGTGCCAGCAGTTTTACAGGGATGGGAGAGCAGTACTTC
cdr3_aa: CASSFTGMGEQYF

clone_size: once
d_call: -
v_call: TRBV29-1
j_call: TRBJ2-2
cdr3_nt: TGCAGCGTTGCGGGGAACACCGGGGAGCTGTTTTTT
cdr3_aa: CSVAGNTGELFF